These 29 T cell receptor beta chains share one sample of origin, sequenced in a study of spatial heterogeneity in lung cancer. Time point noted: blood at routine non-recurrence follow-up after resection. The sequenced material consisted of unsorted whole RNA from tumor, nontumor lung or frozen PBMC. MiXCR, run by TCRdb on the 5' RACE reads, gives a single entry per CDR3 protein. Here the sample spans around 110,000 distinct CDR3 sequences, 12% being singletons. Sequenced here: PBMCs, sampled at follow-up. These receptors came from a male donor with early-stage non-small cell lung cancer.

This clonotype was detected many times. This sequence joins TRBV20-1 and TRBJ2-1, with D unclear. Between the trimmed V and J ends, which lost 6 bases and 7 bases, there was a span of 13 bases. The CDR3 is 12 amino acids. Germline loops: CDR1 DFQATT, CDR2 SNEGSKA (reference sequence). The CDR3 DNA sequence: TGCAGTGCCTACCGGTCGGAGAATGAGCAGTTCTTC. Protein product: CSAYRSENEQFF.

V gene TRBV29-1 combines with J gene TRBJ1-2, with no clear D. The V gene lost 5 bases and the J gene lost 5 bases, with 15 bases spanning the gap. The germline V gene has CDR1 SQVTM and CDR2 ANQGSEA. The CDR3 has 13 amino acids. The CDR3 coding sequence is TGCAGCGTTAATTTTGACCGGTTTTATGGCTACACCTTC. Translated: CSVNFDRFYGYTF.

In its sample, this clonotype was seen a few times. V is TRBV9 and J is TRBJ2-5, with TRBD1 identical over 10 bases. This CDR3 has 16 amino acids. Germline V gene sequence: CDR1 SGDLS, CDR2 YYNGEE. V lost 0 bases to trimming and J lost 2 bases; unmatched junction nucleotides: 4. CDR3 residues: CASSVGDRGYQETQYF. The CDR3 DNA follows: TGTGCCAGCAGCGTAGGGGACAGGGGTTATCAAGAGACCCAGTACTTC.

The J gene is TRBJ2-3, the V gene TRBV5-1; TRBD1 is a possible D gene (5 bases). Germline loops: CDR1 SGHRS, CDR2 YFSETQ. Between the trimmed V and J ends, which lost 6 bases and 0 bases, there was a span of 8 bases. The CDR3 loop spans 13 amino acids. The CDR3 DNA reads TGCGCCAGCAACAGGCGTAGCACAGATACGCAGTATTTT. Translating it yields CASNRRSTDTQYF.

This clonotype was counted between two and nine times. V is TRBV3-1 and J is TRBJ1-6; D remains ambiguous. Germline values: CDR1 LGHDT, CDR2 YNNKEL (reference sequence). Trimming took 0 bases from V and 12 from J, leaving 9 bases between them. The CDR3 extends over 13 amino acids. The CDR3 sequence: CASSQDPGLPLHF. The CDR3 DNA reads as TGTGCCAGCAGCCAAGATCCAGGATTACCCCTCCACTTT. Together with reference TRBV3-1 and TRBJ1-6, the CDR3 gives the full variable domain: DTAVSQTPKYLVTQMGNDKSIKCEQNLGHDTMYWYKQDSKKFLKIMFSYNNKELIINETVPNRFSPKSPDKAHLNLHINSLELGDSAVYFCASSQDPGLPLHFGNGTRLTVT.

The chain joins TRBV7-9 to TRBJ1-2, with 7 bases lining up with TRBD1. V was pared by 0 bases and J by 6 bases, with 1 base of the junction left unmatched. CDR3 length equals 13 residues. Germline CDR1 SEHNR, CDR2 FQNEAQ (reference sequence). In nucleotides, the CDR3 is TGTGCCAGCAGCTTAGCAGGGGGCGATGGCTACACCTTC. Translating gives CASSLAGGDGYTF.

This clonotype was seen ten or more times. The chain has TRBV20-1 and TRBJ1-2; 9 bases match TRBD1. CDR3 size: 13 residues. V shed 6 bases, J shed 5 bases, and the junction held 7 bases outside the gene matches. Germline CDR1 reads DFQATT; CDR2 reads SNEGSKA (reference sequence). CDR3 loop: CSANRGQGYGYTF. In DNA, the CDR3 is TGCAGTGCCAACCGGGGACAGGGATATGGCTACACCTTC.

Turning to this clonotype: The germline gene is not matched at one end of the junction; a read error may be the cause. The gene calls are TRBV6-2 or TRBV6-3 and TRBJ1-2; D perhaps matches TRBD1 (5 bases). Per the germline V gene, CDR1 is MNHEY and CDR2 is SVGEGT. The CDR3 sequence is 17 residues long. The CDR3 sequence is CASSYSLRSGDNYGNTF. In nucleotides, the CDR3 is TGTGCCAGCAGTTACTCCTTAAGGTCGGGGGATAACTATGGCAACACCTTC.

This chain joins TRBV19 and TRBJ2-7, with 11 bases that match TRBD1. V shed 3 bases, J shed 7 bases, and the junction held 5 bases outside the gene matches. The CDR3 sequence is 14 residues long. Germline CDR1 LNHDA, CDR2 SQIVND (reference sequence). CDR3 protein: CASSIEDRGPEQYF. CDR3 nucleotide sequence: TGTGCCAGTAGTATCGAGGACAGGGGGCCTGAGCAGTACTTC.

This clonotype turned up a few times. The rearrangement links TRBV3-1 to TRBJ1-2; possibly TRBD1 for D (5 bases). The CDR3 loop spans 13 amino acids. Germline lookup yields CDR1 LGHDT and CDR2 YNNKEL (reference sequence). Trimming shortened V by 6 bases and J by 8 bases, and 16 bases separated the two germline ends. The CDR3: CASRELGGEGYTF. The CDR3 DNA follows: TGTGCCAGCAGAGAGCTCGGGGGGGAAGGCTACACCTTC.

V is TRBV6-2 or TRBV6-3 and J is TRBJ2-1, with D unclear. V was pared by 2 bases and J by 2 bases, with 4 bases between. The CDR3 is 13 residues long. Germline V lookup: CDR1 MNHEY, CDR2 SVGEGT. The CDR3 sequence: CASSYVPYNEQFF. Here the CDR3 DNA reads TGTGCCAGCAGTTACGTACCCTACAATGAGCAGTTCTTC.

This clonotype was counted at least ten times. The chain employs TRBV5-4 and TRBJ1-6; unclear D gene. Trimming pared 3 bases from V and 6 bases from J, leaving 4 bases between. The CDR3 length is 12 residues. From germline, CDR1 is SGHNT and CDR2 YYREEE (reference sequence). The CDR3 region is CASSSTNSPLHF. The CDR3 bases are TGTGCCAGCAGCTCGACTAATTCACCCCTCCACTTT.

This clonotype was detected ten times or more. CDR3 DNA: TGTGCCAGCAGTTACGGCCTCACAGGGAACACCGGGGAGCTGTTTTTT. It is translated as CASSYGLTGNTGELFF. This chain joins TRBV6-2 or TRBV6-3 and TRBJ2-2; D is possibly TRBD1 (5 bases). CDR3 size: 16 residues. Germline values: CDR1 MNHEY, CDR2 SVGEGT. Trimming left V 2 bases short and J 1 base short, with 11 bases between.

V usage is TRBV6-5 and J usage is TRBJ2-7, with D possibly TRBD1 on 6 matching bases. Trimming took off 0 bases at V and 2 bases at J, with 8 bases between the two ends. Per germline, CDR1 MNHEY and CDR2 SVGAGI. CDR3 size: 14 residues. The CDR3 coding sequence is TGTGCCAGCAGTTACTCGGGACACACCTACGAGCAGTACTTC. Translated, it gives CASSYSGHTYEQYF.

In its sample, this clonotype was seen a few times. The J gene is TRBJ2-7, the V gene TRBV5-4; a weak D match, TRBD1 (6 bases). The CDR3 extends over 14 amino acids. The germline V and J ends were trimmed by 4 bases and 0 bases, with 11 bases remaining between them. The germline V gene encodes CDR1 SGHNT and CDR2 YYREEE (reference sequence). DNA for the CDR3: TGTGCCAGCAGCCCTGACAGGAACTCCTACGAGCAGTACTTC. This gives the protein CASSPDRNSYEQYF.

This clonotype was observed many times. The chain employs TRBV7-9 and TRBJ2-3; unclear D gene. The CDR3 is 12 amino acids. Per the germline V gene, CDR1 is SEHNR and CDR2 is FQNEAQ (reference sequence). Trimming removed 2 bases at V and 4 bases at J, with 4 bases between. The CDR3 reads CASSLSSDTQYF. Here the CDR3 DNA reads TGTGCCAGCAGCTTAAGCTCAGATACGCAGTATTTT.

This clonotype was found a few times. The chain joins TRBV7-8 to TRBJ1-4, with 8 positions matching TRBD1. Germline CDR1 is SGHVS and CDR2 is FQNEAQ. V lost 4 bases to trimming and J lost 12 bases; unmatched junction nucleotides: 7. This CDR3 comprises 13 residues. The CDR3 bases are TGTGCCAGCAGCTCCAGGACAGGGAGACAACTGTTTTTT. This gives the protein CASSSRTGRQLFF.

This clonotype was found many times. The rearrangement uses TRBV10-3 and TRBJ2-7, with TRBD1 as a possible D gene (6 bases). Germline V gives CDR1 ENHRY, CDR2 SYGVKD. The CDR3 length is 16 residues. Trimming removed 6 bases from V and 2 bases from J, with 20 bases in between. For the CDR3, the DNA is TGTGCCATCAGGGGGGCGCGGGCAGGGGACCCCTACGAGCAGTACTTC. Encoded protein: CAIRGARAGDPYEQYF.

The chain uses TRBV18 and TRBJ1-6, with unresolved D. Germline V gene sequence: CDR1 KGHSH, CDR2 LQKENI. The germline V and J ends were trimmed by 5 bases and 7 bases, with 18 bases remaining between them. The CDR3 is 16 residues long. The chain's CDR3 is CASSTGSFLRNSPLHF. CDR3 DNA sequence: TGTGCCAGCTCAACCGGATCATTCTTGAGGAATTCACCCCTCCACTTT.

This chain joins TRBV20-1 and TRBJ2-3; tentatively, D is TRBD2 (7 bases). CDR3 size: 14 residues. Trimming removed 2 bases from V and 2 bases from J, with 11 bases in between. In germline, CDR1 is DFQATT, CDR2 SNEGSKA (reference sequence). For the CDR3, the DNA is TGCAGTGCTAGAAGAGGGGGGGTCACAGATACGCAGTATTTT. It codes for CSARRGGVTDTQYF.

The chain has TRBV3-1 and TRBJ2-1, with D perhaps TRBD2 (5 bases). CDR3 length: 14 residues. Looked up from germline, CDR1 is LGHDT and CDR2 is YNNKEL (reference sequence). V was pared by 3 bases and J by 2 bases, with 8 bases between. The CDR3 here is CASSHPGAYNEQFF. The CDR3 coding sequence is TGTGCCAGCAGCCATCCCGGGGCCTACAATGAGCAGTTCTTC.

This clonotype was found many times. The V and J genes are TRBV19 and TRBJ2-1; maybe TRBD2 (7 bases). Germline CDR1 reads LNHDA; CDR2 reads SQIVND (reference sequence). Trimming left V 7 bases short and J 0 bases short, with 19 bases between. CDR3 length: 17 residues. The CDR3 nucleotides are TGTGCCAGTACCCGAAGGGGGGGGTCGGGCTCCTACAATGAGCAGTTCTTC. Encoded protein: CASTRRGGSGSYNEQFF.

The chain carries TRBV3-1 and TRBJ2-7, with 10 bases matching TRBD2. J gave up 7 bases and V 4 bases, and 10 bases lay outside the gene matches. CDR1 LGHDT and CDR2 YNNKEL come from the germline V gene (reference sequence). This CDR3 has 15 residues. The CDR3 DNA follows: TGTGCCAGCAGCCCCGGAGCGGGGGGGCCGAGAGAGCAGTACTTC. Translated, it gives CASSPGAGGPREQYF.

This clonotype occurred many times. V usage is TRBV7-9 and J usage is TRBJ1-2; D call uncertain. CDR3 length: 14 residues. Germline V gene data show CDR1 as SEHNR and CDR2 as FQNEAQ (reference sequence). V was clipped by 4 bases and J by 3 bases, with 12 bases between them. DNA of the CDR3: TGTGCCAGCAGCTCCCACGTAGGATACTATGGCTACACCTTC. Translation: CASSSHVGYYGYTF.

This clonotype showed up many times. The chain carries TRBV4-3 and TRBJ2-1; 8 bases fit TRBD1. Germline V gene lookup returns CDR1 LGHNA and CDR2 YSLEER. V was pared by 0 bases and J by 7 bases, with 8 bases of the junction left unmatched. The CDR3 sequence is 16 residues long. The CDR3 sequence: CASSQDRGRGRNEQFF. The CDR3 nucleotides read TGCGCCAGCAGCCAAGATCGGGGCAGGGGGCGGAATGAGCAGTTCTTC.

This clonotype appeared a few times. Here the CDR3 DNA reads TGTGCCAGCAGTTCGTCCCGGGACAGGGGAGAGACCCAGTACTTC. Translation: CASSSSRDRGETQYF. This chain connects TRBV28 to TRBJ2-5; 10 bases align to TRBD1. Germline CDR1 and CDR2: MDHEN and SYDVKM. The CDR3 runs to 15 residues. Trimming removed 4 bases from V and 4 bases from J; junction bases left unmatched: 6.

This clonotype showed up just a few times. The chain joins TRBV11-2 to TRBJ2-7; 14 bases agree with TRBD2. The J segment lost 0 bases and the V segment lost 4 bases, leaving 5 bases of the junction unmatched. This CDR3 spans 17 amino acids. The germline V gene has CDR1 SGHAT and CDR2 FQNNGV. Written as DNA, the CDR3 is TGTGCCAGCAGCTCCGGGACTAGCGGGGGACCCTCCTACGAGCAGTACTTC. It specifies CASSSGTSGGPSYEQYF.

V usage is TRBV4-2 and J usage is TRBJ1-2, with D maybe TRBD1 (5 bases). This CDR3 comprises 15 residues. Deletions cut 0 bases from V and 4 bases from J, with 12 bases between. Germline V gives CDR1 LGHNA, CDR2 YNFKEQ. The CDR3 nucleotides are TGTGCCAGCAGCCAAGAACTTCAGGGTACCTATGGCTACACCTTC. Residues: CASSQELQGTYGYTF.

The table lists this clonotype with many counts. An end of the junction does not agree with germline; a read error may underlie this. The CDR3: CSASPQDGNTF. The CDR3 region has the DNA TGCAGTGCTAGTCCCCAGGATGGCAACACCTTC. This chain uses TRBV20-1 with TRBJ1-2; D is unclear. The CDR3 covers 11 residues. Germline values: CDR1 DFQATT, CDR2 SNEGSKA (reference sequence).